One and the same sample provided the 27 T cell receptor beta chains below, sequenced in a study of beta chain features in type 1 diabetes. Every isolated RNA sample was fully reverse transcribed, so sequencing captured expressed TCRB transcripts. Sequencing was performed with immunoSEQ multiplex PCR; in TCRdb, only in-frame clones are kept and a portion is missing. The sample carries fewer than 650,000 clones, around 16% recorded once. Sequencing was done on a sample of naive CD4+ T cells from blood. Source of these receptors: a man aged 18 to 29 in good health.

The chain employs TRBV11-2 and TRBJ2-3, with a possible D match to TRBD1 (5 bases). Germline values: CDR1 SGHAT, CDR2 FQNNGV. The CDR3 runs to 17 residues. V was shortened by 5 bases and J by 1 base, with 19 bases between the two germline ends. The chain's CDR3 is CASSAPLQVLGTDTQYF. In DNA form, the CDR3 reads TGTGCCAGCAGCGCCCCTTTACAGGTACTCGGCACAGATACGCAGTATTTT.

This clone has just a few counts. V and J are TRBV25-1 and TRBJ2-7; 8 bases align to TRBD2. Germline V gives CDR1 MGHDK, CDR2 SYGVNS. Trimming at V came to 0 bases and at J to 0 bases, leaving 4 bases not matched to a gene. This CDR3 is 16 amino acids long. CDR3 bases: TGTGCCAGCAGTGAATATCCCAGCGGGGGCTCCTACGAGCAGTACTTC. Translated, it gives CASSEYPSGGSYEQYF.

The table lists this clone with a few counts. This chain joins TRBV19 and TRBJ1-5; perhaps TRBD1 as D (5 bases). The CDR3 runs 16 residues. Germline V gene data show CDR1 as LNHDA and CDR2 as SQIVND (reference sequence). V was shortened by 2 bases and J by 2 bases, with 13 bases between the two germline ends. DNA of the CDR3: TGTGCCAGTAGTATAAGGTCAGGGCAGGGCAATCAGCCCCAGCATTTT. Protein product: CASSIRSGQGNQPQHF.

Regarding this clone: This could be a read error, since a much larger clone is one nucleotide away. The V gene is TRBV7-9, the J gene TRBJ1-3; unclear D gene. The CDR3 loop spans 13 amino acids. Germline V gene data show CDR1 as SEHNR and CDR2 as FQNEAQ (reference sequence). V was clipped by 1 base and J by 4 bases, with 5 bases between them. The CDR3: CASSLVQGNTIYF. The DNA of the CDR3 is TGTGCCAGCAGCTTAGTTCAGGGAAACACCATATATTTT. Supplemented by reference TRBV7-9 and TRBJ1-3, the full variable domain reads DTGVSQNPRHKITKRGQNVTFRCDPISEHNRLYWYRQTLGQGPEFLTYFQNEAQLEKSRLLSDRFSAERPKGSFSTLEIQRTEQGDSAMYLCASSLVQGNTIYFGEGSWLTVV.

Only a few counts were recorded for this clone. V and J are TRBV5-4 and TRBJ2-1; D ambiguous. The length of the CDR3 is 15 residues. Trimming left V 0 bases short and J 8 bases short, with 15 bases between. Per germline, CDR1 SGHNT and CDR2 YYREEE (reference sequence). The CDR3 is CASSLARAVVYEQFF. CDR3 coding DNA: TGTGCCAGCAGCTTGGCCCGGGCAGTAGTCTATGAGCAGTTCTTC. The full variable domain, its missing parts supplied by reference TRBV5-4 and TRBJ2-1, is ETGVTQSPTHLIKTRGQQVTLRCSSQSGHNTVSWYQQALGQGPQFIFQYYREEENGRGNFPPRFSGLQFPNYSSELNVNALELDDSALYLCASSLARAVVYEQFFGPGTRLTVL.

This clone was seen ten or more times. This CDR3 reads CAARGTGASPGANVLTF. The CDR3 DNA sequence: TGTGCCGCCCGTGGGACAGGGGCTAGTCCTGGGGCCAACGTCCTGACTTTC. The chain joins TRBV10-3 to TRBJ2-6, with 10 bases that match TRBD1. V lost 11 bases to trimming and J lost 2 bases; unmatched junction nucleotides: 12. Germline CDR1 and CDR2: ENHRY and SYGVKD. The CDR3 contains 17 residues.

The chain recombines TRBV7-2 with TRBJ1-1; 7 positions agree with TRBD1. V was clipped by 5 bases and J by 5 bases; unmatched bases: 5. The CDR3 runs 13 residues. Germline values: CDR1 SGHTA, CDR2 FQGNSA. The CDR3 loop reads CASSNRGRTEAFF. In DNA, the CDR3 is TGTGCCAGCAGCAACAGGGGTCGGACTGAAGCTTTCTTT.

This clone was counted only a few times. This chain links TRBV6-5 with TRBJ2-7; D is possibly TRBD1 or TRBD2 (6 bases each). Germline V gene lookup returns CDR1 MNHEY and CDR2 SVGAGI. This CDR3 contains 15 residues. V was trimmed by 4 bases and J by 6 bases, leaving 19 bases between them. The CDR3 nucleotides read TGTGCCAGCAGTTTGAGTCGGGGGCTTGCAGGCGAGCAGTACTTC. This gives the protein CASSLSRGLAGEQYF.

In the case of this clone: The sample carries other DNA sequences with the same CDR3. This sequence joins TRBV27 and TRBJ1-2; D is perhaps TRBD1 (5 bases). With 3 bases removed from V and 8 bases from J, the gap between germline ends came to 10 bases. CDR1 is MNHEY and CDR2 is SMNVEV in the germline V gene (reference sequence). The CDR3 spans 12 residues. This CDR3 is CASSLEGRGYTF. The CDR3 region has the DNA TGTGCCAGCAGTTTGGAGGGACGCGGCTACACCTTC.

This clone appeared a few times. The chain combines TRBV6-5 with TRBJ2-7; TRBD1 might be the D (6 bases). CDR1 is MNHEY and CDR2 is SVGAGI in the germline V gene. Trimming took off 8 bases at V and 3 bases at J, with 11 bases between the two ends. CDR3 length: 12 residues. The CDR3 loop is CASERGNYEQYF. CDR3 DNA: TGTGCCAGCGAAAGGGGGAACTACGAGCAGTACTTC.

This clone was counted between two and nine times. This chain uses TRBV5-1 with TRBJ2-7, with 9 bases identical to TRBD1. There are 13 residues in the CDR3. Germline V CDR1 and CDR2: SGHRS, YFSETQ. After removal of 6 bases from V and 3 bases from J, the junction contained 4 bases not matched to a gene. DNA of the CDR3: TGCGCCAGCACCCCGACAGGGGGCTACGAGCAGTACTTC. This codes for CASTPTGGYEQYF.

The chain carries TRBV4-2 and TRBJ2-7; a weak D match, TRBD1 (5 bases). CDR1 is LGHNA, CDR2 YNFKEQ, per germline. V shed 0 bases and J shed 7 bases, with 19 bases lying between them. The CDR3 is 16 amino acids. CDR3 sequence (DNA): TGTGCCAGCAGCCAAGATTGGGGCCAGCCCCCTTGGGAGCAGTACTTC. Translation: CASSQDWGQPPWEQYF.

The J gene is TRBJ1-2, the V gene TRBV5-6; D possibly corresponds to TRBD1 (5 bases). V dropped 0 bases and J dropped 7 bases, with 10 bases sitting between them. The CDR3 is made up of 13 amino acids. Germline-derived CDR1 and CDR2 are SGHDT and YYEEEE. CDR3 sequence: CASSLVEGFGYTF. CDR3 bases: TGTGCCAGCAGCTTGGTAGAGGGGTTTGGCTACACCTTC.

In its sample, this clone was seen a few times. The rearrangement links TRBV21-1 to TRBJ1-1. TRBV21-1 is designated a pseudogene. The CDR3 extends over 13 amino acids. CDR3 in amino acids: CASCLGSNTEAFF. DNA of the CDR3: TGTGCCAGCTGTCTAGGGAGCAACACTGAAGCTTTCTTT.

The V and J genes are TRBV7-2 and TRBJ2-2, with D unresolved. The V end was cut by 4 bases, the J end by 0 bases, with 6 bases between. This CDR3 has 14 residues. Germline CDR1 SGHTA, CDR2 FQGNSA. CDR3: CASSSLSNTGELFF. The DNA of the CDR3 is TGTGCCAGCAGCTCGCTTTCGAACACCGGGGAGCTGTTTTTT.

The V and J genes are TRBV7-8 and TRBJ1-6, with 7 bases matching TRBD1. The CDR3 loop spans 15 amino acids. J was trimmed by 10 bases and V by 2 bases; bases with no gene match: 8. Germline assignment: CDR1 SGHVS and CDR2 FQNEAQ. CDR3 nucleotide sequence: TGTGCCAGCAGCTTAAACAGGGGTCAACAATCACCCCTCCACTTT. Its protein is CASSLNRGQQSPLHF.

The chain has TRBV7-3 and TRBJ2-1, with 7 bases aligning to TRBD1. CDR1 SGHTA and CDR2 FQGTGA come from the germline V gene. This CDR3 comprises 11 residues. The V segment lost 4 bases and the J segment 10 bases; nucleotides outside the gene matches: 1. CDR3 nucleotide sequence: TGTGCCAGCAGCTCGGACAGGGAGCAGTTCTTC. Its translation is CASSSDREQFF. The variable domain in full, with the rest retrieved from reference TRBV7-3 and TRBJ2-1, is GAGVSQTPSNKVTEKGKYVELRCDPISGHTALYWYRQSLGQGPEFLIYFQGTGAADDSGLPNDRFFAVRPEGSVSTLKIQRTERGDSAVYLCASSSDREQFFGPGTRLTVL.

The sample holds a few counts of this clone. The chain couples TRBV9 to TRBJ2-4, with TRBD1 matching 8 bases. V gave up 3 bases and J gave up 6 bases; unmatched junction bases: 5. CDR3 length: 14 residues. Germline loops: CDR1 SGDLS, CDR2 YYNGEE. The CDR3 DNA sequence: TGTGCCAGCAGCGGACGGACAGGGAGAAACATTCAGTACTTC. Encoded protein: CASSGRTGRNIQYF.

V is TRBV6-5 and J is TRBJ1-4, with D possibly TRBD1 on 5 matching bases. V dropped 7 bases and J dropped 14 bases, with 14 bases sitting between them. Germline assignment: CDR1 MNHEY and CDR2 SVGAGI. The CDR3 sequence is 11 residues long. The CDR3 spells CASTSDSWLFF. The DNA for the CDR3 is TGTGCCAGCACCTCCGACAGTTGGCTGTTTTTT.

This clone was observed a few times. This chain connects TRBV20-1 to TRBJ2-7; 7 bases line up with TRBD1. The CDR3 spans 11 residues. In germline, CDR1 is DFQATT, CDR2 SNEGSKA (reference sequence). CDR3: CSRDSSYEQYF. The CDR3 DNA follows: TGCAGCCGGGACAGCTCCTACGAGCAGTACTTC.

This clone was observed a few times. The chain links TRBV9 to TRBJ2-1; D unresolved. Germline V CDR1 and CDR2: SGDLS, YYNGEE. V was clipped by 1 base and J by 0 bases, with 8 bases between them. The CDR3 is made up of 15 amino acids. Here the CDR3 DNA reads TGTGCCAGCAGCGTATCCCCGAGCTCCTACAATGAGCAGTTCTTC. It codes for CASSVSPSSYNEQFF.

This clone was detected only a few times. CDR3 sequence: CASSQDSPRGEQYF. Written as DNA, the CDR3 is TGCGCCAGCAGCCAAGATTCCCCGAGGGGCGAGCAGTACTTC. The chain carries TRBV4-3 and TRBJ2-7, with D tentatively TRBD1 or TRBD2 (5 bases each). Trimming cost V 0 bases and J 6 bases, with 12 bases left between them. The germline CDR1 and CDR2 sequences are LGHNA and YSLEER. The CDR3 has 14 amino acids.

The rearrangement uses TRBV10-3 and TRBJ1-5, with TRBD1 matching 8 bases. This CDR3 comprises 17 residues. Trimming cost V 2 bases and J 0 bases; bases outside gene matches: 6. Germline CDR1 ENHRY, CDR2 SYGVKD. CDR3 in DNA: TGTGCCATCAGTGAGCCAAGGACAGGGAATAGCAATCAGCCCCAGCATTTT. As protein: CAISEPRTGNSNQPQHF.

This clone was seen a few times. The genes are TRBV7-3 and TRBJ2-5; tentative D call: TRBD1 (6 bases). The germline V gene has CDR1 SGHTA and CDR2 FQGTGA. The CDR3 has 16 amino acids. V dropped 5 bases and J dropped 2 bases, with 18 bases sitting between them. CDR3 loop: CASSTHGVGAQETQYF. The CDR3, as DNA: TGTGCCAGCAGCACCCACGGGGTGGGGGCACAAGAGACCCAGTACTTC.

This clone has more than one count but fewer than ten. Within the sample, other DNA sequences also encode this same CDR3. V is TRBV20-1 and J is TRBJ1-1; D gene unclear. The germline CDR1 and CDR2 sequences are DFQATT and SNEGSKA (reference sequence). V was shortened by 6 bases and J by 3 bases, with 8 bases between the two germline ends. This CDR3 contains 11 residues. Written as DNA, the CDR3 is TGCAGTGCAAGACGAGACACTGAAGCTTTCTTT. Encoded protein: CSARRDTEAFF.

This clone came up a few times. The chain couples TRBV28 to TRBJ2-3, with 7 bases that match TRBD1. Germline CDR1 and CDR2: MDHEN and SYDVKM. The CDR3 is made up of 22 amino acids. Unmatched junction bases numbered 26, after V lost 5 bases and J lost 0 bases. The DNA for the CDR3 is TGTGCCAGCAGTATTAACAGGGGCCGGTGGGGTACAAAATCGACTAGCACAGATACGCAGTATTTT. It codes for CASSINRGRWGTKSTSTDTQYF.

The CDR3 DNA sequence: TGTGCCAGCAGCTTGGTACGGGGCGGGCGGTTACGAGAGACCCAGTACTTC. It encodes CASSLVRGGRLRETQYF. The genes are TRBV5-6 and TRBJ2-5; possibly TRBD1 or TRBD2 for D (5 bases each). The V gene lost 0 bases and the J gene lost 4 bases, with 19 bases spanning the gap. Germline assignment: CDR1 SGHDT and CDR2 YYEEEE. This CDR3 spans 17 amino acids.